Presented here are 30 T cell receptor beta chains from one specimen sequenced in a study of cytomegalovirus exposure and HLA in healthy donors (dated by TCRdb to the late 2010s). The method behind the library was the immunoSEQ multiplex PCR assay. A mixture of 60 forward primers for TCR Vbeta segments and 13 reverse primers for TCR Jbeta segments was used in the multiplex PCR. This is the immuneACCESS table as TCRdb keeps it, with only in-frame sequences that have V and J called. A part of the clones is gone; compared with another copy, unresolved V genes explain less than half, and the rest is unexplained. Present in this sample are hundreds of thousands of clones, approximately 78% of which were seen just once. The ten largest clones add up to approximately 0.47% of the sample. Sample: PBMCs. All receptors derive from a boy aged 5-17 years in good health and CMV-seronegative.

This chain links TRBV7-3 with TRBJ2-1; D unclear. CDR3 size: 14 residues. Trimming removed 2 bases from V and 8 bases from J, with 13 bases in between. The V gene's germline CDR1 is SGHTA and CDR2 FQGTGA. The CDR3 region is CASSLSHSTDEQFF. The CDR3 DNA follows: TGTGCCAGCAGCTTATCGCACTCAACCGATGAGCAGTTCTTC.

The rearrangement links TRBV7-8 to TRBJ1-1; possibly TRBD1 for D (6 bases). The CDR3 runs 16 residues. Trimming took 1 base from V and 1 from J, leaving 13 bases between them. Germline CDR1 is SGHVS and CDR2 is FQNEAQ. This CDR3 reads CASSLGGRRTNTEAFF. CDR3 nucleotides: TGTGCCAGCAGCTTAGGGGGGCGGCGGACGAACACTGAAGCTTTCTTT.

The rearrangement links TRBV15 to TRBJ1-2; D call uncertain. Trimming left V 0 bases short and J 8 bases short, with 10 bases between. Germline V gene sequence: CDR1 LNHNV, CDR2 YYDKDF (reference sequence). The CDR3 sequence is 13 residues long. CDR3 protein: CATSRETGWGYTF. In DNA, the CDR3 is TGTGCCACCAGCAGAGAGACGGGTTGGGGCTACACCTTC.

This sequence joins TRBV5-1 and TRBJ2-3; D ambiguous. Germline CDR1 and CDR2: SGHRS and YFSETQ. The length of the CDR3 is 14 residues. The germline V and J ends were trimmed by 1 base and 0 bases, with 6 bases remaining between them. CDR3 region: CASSLSSSTDTQYF. Written as DNA, the CDR3 is TGCGCCAGCAGCTTGTCCAGTAGCACAGATACGCAGTATTTT.

The rearrangement links TRBV19 to TRBJ1-1, with D tentatively TRBD1 (5 bases). CDR1 and CDR2 from the germline V gene are LNHDA and SQIVND (reference sequence). This CDR3 is built from 14 residues. Trimming shortened V by 5 bases and J by 3 bases, and 13 bases separated the two germline ends. CDR3 region: CASSFRGEDTEAFF. DNA for the CDR3: TGTGCCAGTAGTTTTCGAGGGGAGGACACTGAAGCTTTCTTT.

CDR3 nucleotide sequence: TGTGCCAGCCGTTCTGGAAACACCATATATTTT. It encodes CASRSGNTIYF. This chain links TRBV9 with TRBJ1-3; D is unclear. From germline, CDR1 is SGDLS and CDR2 YYNGEE. V shed 7 bases and J shed 1 base, with 3 bases lying between them. The CDR3 is 11 residues long.

The chain links TRBV10-2 to TRBJ2-3, with 14 bases matching TRBD2. The CDR3 is made up of 17 amino acids. V was pared by 6 bases and J by 2 bases, with 7 bases of the junction left unmatched. Germline V CDR1 and CDR2: WSHSY, SAAADI. CDR3 sequence reads: CASSKGLAGESTDTQYF. CDR3 DNA sequence: TGCGCCAGCAGCAAGGGACTAGCGGGGGAGTCCACAGATACGCAGTATTTT.

This chain connects TRBV29-1 to TRBJ1-1; possible D gene TRBD1, 5 bases. The V gene lost 0 bases and the J gene lost 0 bases, with 14 bases spanning the gap. Germline assignment: CDR1 SQVTM and CDR2 ANQGSEA. The CDR3 is made up of 16 amino acids. CDR3 sequence reads: CSVEDRVGGVNTEAFF. CDR3 sequence (DNA): TGCAGCGTTGAAGATCGGGTGGGGGGGGTGAACACTGAAGCTTTCTTT.

This chain joins TRBV2 and TRBJ1-5; D perhaps matches TRBD1 (5 bases). With 5 bases removed from V and 7 bases from J, the gap between germline ends came to 15 bases. This CDR3 spans 14 amino acids. Germline V gene lookup returns CDR1 SNHLY and CDR2 FYNNEI. The chain's CDR3 is CASSSPQGYQPQHF. The CDR3 DNA sequence: TGTGCCAGCAGTTCCCCCCAGGGATACCAGCCCCAGCATTTT.

The chain carries TRBV6-1 and TRBJ1-1; tentatively, D is TRBD1 (6 bases). Germline V CDR1 and CDR2: MNHNS, SASEGT. The CDR3 consists of 15 residues. The ends were cut back, 8 bases at V and 0 bases at J, with 16 bases in the middle. The CDR3 region has the DNA TGTGCCAGCCTGGGACAATTCCCTCTGAACACTGAAGCTTTCTTT. Encoded protein: CASLGQFPLNTEAFF.

This chain connects TRBV6-5 to TRBJ1-1; D gene ambiguous. This CDR3 has 13 amino acids. Between the trimmed V and J ends, which lost 2 bases and 3 bases, there was a span of 7 bases. Looked up from germline, CDR1 is MNHEY and CDR2 is SVGAGI. In DNA, the CDR3 is TGTGCCAGCAGTTACAATGCGTACACTGAAGCTTTCTTT. It yields the protein CASSYNAYTEAFF.

The chain carries TRBV7-2 and TRBJ2-2; D gene uncertain. The V end lost 5 bases, the J end lost 0 bases, and 10 bases lay between the germline ends. The germline gives CDR1 SGHTA, CDR2 FQGNSA. The CDR3 sequence is 15 residues long. CDR3 bases: TGTGCCAGCAGCCCCGGTCTAGCGAACACCGGGGAGCTGTTTTTT. Translating gives CASSPGLANTGELFF.

This sequence joins TRBV5-1 and TRBJ2-7; 9 bases match TRBD2. V shed 4 bases and J 6 bases; nucleotides not matched to a gene: 5. The CDR3 extends over 13 amino acids. Germline CDR1 SGHRS, CDR2 YFSETQ. The CDR3 DNA reads TGCGCCAGCAGCCGACTTAGCGGGAGCGAGCAGTACTTC. Encoded protein: CASSRLSGSEQYF.

The chain has TRBV28 and TRBJ1-2; D is undetermined. CDR3 size: 15 residues. The V end was cut by 3 bases, the J end by 7 bases, with 18 bases between. The germline gives CDR1 MDHEN, CDR2 SYDVKM. The CDR3 protein is CASSFSGSAVGGYTF. In nucleotides, the CDR3 is TGTGCCAGCAGTTTCTCTGGGAGCGCGGTGGGTGGCTACACCTTC.

This chain uses TRBV9 with TRBJ1-2; 9 nucleotides line up with TRBD1. The CDR3 consists of 15 residues. Losses at the gene ends were 3 bases for V and 0 bases for J; bases not matched to a gene: 3. CDR1 and CDR2 from the germline V gene are SGDLS and YYNGEE. The CDR3 DNA sequence: TGTGCCAGCAGCGGGAGACAGGGGGCTAACTATGGCTACACCTTC. It translates to CASSGRQGANYGYTF.

The gene calls are TRBV2 and TRBJ1-6; no definite D call. The V end was cut by 11 bases, the J end by 8 bases, with 13 bases between. This CDR3 contains 12 residues. Germline V CDR1 and CDR2: SNHLY, FYNNEI. CDR3 loop: CAFRAGDSPLHF. CDR3 in DNA: TGTGCCTTCCGAGCGGGTGATTCACCCCTCCACTTT.

This clone has a handful of counts. The J gene is TRBJ2-1, the V gene TRBV30; TRBD1 matches 10 bases. Trimming took 5 bases from V and 5 from J; bases not matched to a gene: 6. The V gene's germline CDR1 is GTSNPN and CDR2 SVGIG (reference sequence). The CDR3 extends over 14 amino acids. The chain's CDR3 is CAWLGTGVHNEQFF. The CDR3 DNA reads as TGTGCCTGGCTCGGGACAGGGGTACACAATGAGCAGTTCTTC.

This chain links TRBV5-1 with TRBJ2-5, with 7 bases identical to TRBD1. Germline values: CDR1 SGHRS, CDR2 YFSETQ. V lost 2 bases to trimming and J lost 4 bases; unmatched junction nucleotides: 5. The length of the CDR3 is 14 residues. CDR3 nucleotides: TGCGCCAGCAGCTTACGACAGGGTGGAGAGACCCAGTACTTC. It codes for CASSLRQGGETQYF. Variable domain in full (rest from reference TRBV5-1 and TRBJ2-5): KAGVTQTPRYLIKTRGQQVTLSCSPISGHRSVSWYQQTPGQGLQFLFEYFSETQRNKGNFPGRFSGRQFSNSRSEMNVSTLELGDSALYLCASSLRQGGETQYFGPGTRLLVL.

The chain joins TRBV18 to TRBJ1-1, with TRBD1 as a possible D gene (5 bases). CDR1 is KGHSH, CDR2 LQKENI, per germline. The CDR3 totals 15 residues. The V end was cut by 0 bases, the J end by 1 base, with 9 bases between. The CDR3 nucleotides are TGTGCCAGCTCACCACCGGCCGGGGGGAACACTGAAGCTTTCTTT. It encodes CASSPPAGGNTEAFF.

The rearrangement uses TRBV4-2 and TRBJ1-3, with D uncertain. The length of the CDR3 is 11 residues. Per the germline V gene, CDR1 is LGHNA and CDR2 is YNFKEQ. Trimming left V 0 bases short and J 10 bases short, with 4 bases between. The CDR3 here is CASSQDETIYF. In nucleotides, the CDR3 is TGTGCCAGCAGCCAAGACGAGACCATATATTTT.

The V and J genes are TRBV7-6 and TRBJ1-1; D might be TRBD1 (5 bases). Germline values: CDR1 SGHVS, CDR2 FNYEAQ. This CDR3 spans 16 amino acids. V lost 3 bases and J 4 bases, leaving 18 bases between the germline ends. Here the CDR3 DNA reads TGTGCCAGCAGCTTCAGTCGACAGAGGTTATCCACTGAAGCTTTCTTT. The encoded protein is CASSFSRQRLSTEAFF.

The J gene is TRBJ1-1, the V gene TRBV13, with TRBD1 matching over 7 bases. Trimming cost V 3 bases and J 6 bases; bases outside gene matches: 10. The CDR3 length is 15 residues. Per germline, CDR1 PRHDT and CDR2 FYEKMQ (reference sequence). Here the CDR3 DNA reads TGTGCCAGCAGCTTCGCGACAGGGTCGGTGGCTGAAGCTTTCTTT. The encoded protein is CASSFATGSVAEAFF.

This clone was recorded once. The chain has TRBV5-4 and TRBJ2-5; 7 nucleotides line up with TRBD1. V trimming: 0 bases; J trimming: 5 bases; junction bases outside the gene matches: 7. Germline V gives CDR1 SGHNT, CDR2 YYREEE (reference sequence). The CDR3 is 15 amino acids. CDR3 bases: TGTGCCAGCAGCTTGGGTTACAGGGGAGAGGAGACCCAGTACTTC. Amino acid sequence: CASSLGYRGEETQYF.

This sequence joins TRBV11-3 and TRBJ2-2; maybe TRBD2 (6 bases). Germline lookup yields CDR1 SGHNT and CDR2 YENEEA. V lost 0 bases and J lost 4, with 15 bases in between. This CDR3 has 17 amino acids. CDR3 residues: CASSLDSGSGSTGELFF. CDR3 nucleotides: TGTGCCAGCAGCTTAGATTCAGGATCCGGGAGCACCGGGGAGCTGTTTTTT.

This clone was counted between two and nine times. The chain recombines TRBV6-1 with TRBJ2-2, with 7 bases lining up with TRBD2. CDR1 and CDR2 (germline): MNHNS, SASEGT. The CDR3 totals 14 residues. J gave up 4 bases and V 9 bases, and 8 bases lay outside the gene matches. This CDR3 is CASTGGVGTGELFF. The DNA of the CDR3 is TGTGCCAGTACGGGGGGTGTGGGCACCGGGGAGCTGTTTTTT.

The chain couples TRBV25-1 to TRBJ1-4; D gene uncertain. CDR3 length: 14 residues. Germline V lookup: CDR1 MGHDK, CDR2 SYGVNS. Trimming cost V 6 bases and J 10 bases, with 18 bases left between them. CDR3 bases: TGTGCCAGCAGGTCAGTTGGGCTCCATGGAAAACTGTTTTTT. Translated: CASRSVGLHGKLFF.

The chain combines TRBV18 with TRBJ1-5; D is uncertain. V dropped 8 bases and J dropped 0 bases, with 5 bases sitting between them. This CDR3 has 12 amino acids. Per the germline V gene, CDR1 is KGHSH and CDR2 is LQKENI. CDR3 residues: CASANSNQPQHF. CDR3 sequence (DNA): TGTGCCAGCGCGAATAGCAATCAGCCCCAGCATTTT.

In its sample, this clone was seen a few times. This chain uses TRBV6-1 with TRBJ1-6; D ambiguous. This CDR3 region has 15 residues. V gave up 7 bases and J gave up 2 bases, with 12 bases separating them. The germline CDR1 and CDR2 sequences are MNHNS and SASEGT. CDR3 amino acids: CASKSQAPYNSPLHF. CDR3 sequence (DNA): TGTGCCAGCAAGTCCCAGGCCCCCTATAATTCACCCCTCCACTTT.

This clone was observed a single time. CDR3 DNA: TGTGCCACCCGACAGGGCACCTACGAGCAGTACTTC. As protein: CATRQGTYEQYF. V is TRBV6-1 and J is TRBJ2-7; TRBD1 matches 7 bases. The CDR3 covers 12 residues. V trimming: 10 bases; J trimming: 2 bases; junction bases outside the gene matches: 5. Per the germline V gene, CDR1 is MNHNS and CDR2 is SASEGT.

The V call is TRBV19, the J call TRBJ1-1; no definite D call. Trimming cost V 3 bases and J 9 bases, with 14 bases left between them. Germline-derived CDR1 and CDR2 are LNHDA and SQIVND (reference sequence). The CDR3 is 13 amino acids. The CDR3 DNA is TGTGCCAGTAGTATCTCCCGGGGAGAAAAAGCTTTCTTT. It translates to CASSISRGEKAFF.